A selection of T cell receptor beta chains follows, all from one sample in a study of cytomegalovirus exposure and HLA in healthy donors. The repertoire was sequenced with immunoSEQ multiplex PCR; TCRdb's copy has only in-frame clones and lacks some. The table gives about 58,000 clones; the top ten clones make up 2.1% of it. The sequenced sample consisted of PBMCs. The receptor source for this set is a woman between 18 and 29 years old in good health and CMV-seronegative. CDR3s include the opening cysteine and the closing phenylalanine or tryptophan. D genes are given only for firm matches.

>TRBJ2-1|TRBV4-1|TRBD1
CASSQDNRGLYNEQFF
TGCGCCAGCAGCCAAGATAACAGGGGGCTCTACAATGAGCAGTTCTTC
>TRBJ1-1|TRBV29-1|TRBD1
CSVLQGETEAFF
TGCAGCGTGCTTCAGGGGGAGACTGAAGCTTTCTTT
>TRBJ1-6|TRBV6-5|TRBD1
CASSWQGDYSPLHF
TGTGCCAGCAGTTGGCAGGGGGATTATTCACCCCTCCACTTT
>TRBJ1-5|TRBV6-6|NA
CASSTGGPGNQPQHF
TGTGCCAGCAGCACCGGGGGGCCGGGCAATCAGCCCCAGCATTTT
>TRBJ1-4|TRBV30|TRBD1
CAWSIGTGDWEKLFF
TGTGCCTGGAGTATCGGGACAGGGGATTGGGAAAAACTGTTTTTT
>TRBJ1-1|TRBV14|NA
CASSQASIRTNTEAFF
TGTGCCAGCAGCCAGGCAAGCATACGGACAAACACTGAAGCTTTCTTT
>TRBJ2-2|TRBV5-1|TRBD2
CASRSLAGDTGELFF
TGCGCCAGCAGGTCCTTAGCGGGAGACACCGGGGAGCTGTTTTTT
>TRBJ2-7|TRBV10-3|TRBD1
CAISKRQGADYEQYF
TGTGCCATCAGTAAGAGGCAGGGGGCAGATTACGAGCAGTACTTC
>TRBJ1-1|TRBV10-3|NA
CAISESGPNTEAFF
TGTGCCATCAGTGAGTCTGGCCCCAACACTGAAGCTTTCTTT
>TRBJ2-7|TRBV19|TRBD1
CASSISGTGGINEQYF
TGTGCCAGTAGTATTTCTGGGACAGGGGGCATCAACGAGCAGTACTTC
>TRBJ2-4|TRBV4-2|TRBD2
CASSQDRDSGQNIQYF
TGTGCCAGCAGCCAAGATCGGGATAGCGGGCAAAACATTCAGTACTTC
>TRBJ2-3|TRBV4-1|NA
CASSQDNSLDTQYF
TGCGCCAGCAGCCAAGATAATAGCCTAGATACGCAGTATTTT
>TRBJ2-5|TRBV5-1|TRBD1
CASSFTGTGLETQYF
TGCGCCAGCAGCTTCACCGGGACAGGTTTAGAGACCCAGTACTTC
>TRBJ2-3|TRBV6-4|TRBD2
CASSESSGGTDKQYF
TGTGCCAGCAGTGAGTCTAGCGGGGGCACAGATAAGCAGTATTTT
>TRBJ1-4|TRBV7-2|NA
CASSLAIVTTEKLFF
TGTGCCAGCAGCTTAGCAATAGTGACAACTGAAAAACTGTTTTTT
>TRBJ1-4|TRBV2|NA
CASRLRELFF
TGTGCCAGCAGGTTACGGGAACTGTTTTTT
>TRBJ1-2|TRBV6-1|TRBD1
CASSVIQGVVDGYTF
TGTGCCAGCAGTGTTATACAGGGGGTAGTCGATGGCTACACCTTC
>TRBJ2-7|TRBV4-2|NA
CASSQDRGSAPAYEQYF
TGTGCCAGCAGCCAAGATCGGGGGAGTGCTCCAGCCTACGAGCAGTACTTC
>TRBJ2-2|TRBV7-2|NA
CASSPTTIANTGELFF
TGTGCCAGCAGCCCAACGACTATCGCGAACACCGGGGAGCTGTTTTTT
>TRBJ1-5|TRBV6-1|NA
CASSRDNANQPQHF
TGTGCCAGCAGTCGGGACAATGCAAATCAGCCCCAGCATTTT
>TRBJ2-1|TRBV15|TRBD2
CATSRDWGQASGGLDNEQFF
TGTGCCACCAGCAGAGATTGGGGCCAGGCTAGCGGGGGGCTGGACAATGAGCAGTTCTTC
>TRBJ1-5|TRBV7-8|NA
CASSFQGLVQPQHF
TGTGCCAGCAGCTTCCAGGGGTTGGTTCAGCCCCAGCATTTT
>TRBJ1-4|TRBV29-1|TRBD1
CSVEDRGRGEKLFF
TGCAGCGTTGAAGACAGGGGGCGCGGTGAAAAACTGTTTTTT
>TRBJ2-7|TRBV12-5|NA
CASGLRVGRDSYEQYF
TGTGCTAGTGGTTTGCGGGTCGGCAGGGACTCCTACGAGCAGTACTTC
>TRBJ2-7|TRBV5-1|TRBD1
CASSPGPSGTVYEQYF
TGCGCCAGCAGCCCAGGCCCCTCCGGGACAGTCTACGAGCAGTACTTC
>TRBJ1-3|TRBV4-2|NA
CASSLQGNTIYF
TGTGCCAGCAGCCTGCAGGGGAACACCATATATTTT
>TRBJ2-7|TRBV15|NA
CATSRALSSAYEQYF
TGTGCCACCAGCAGAGCTTTATCTTCTGCCTACGAGCAGTACTTC
>TRBJ1-5|TRBV1|NA
CTSSQVPRQPNQPQHF
TGCACCAGCAGCCAAGTCCCTCGACAGCCTAATCAGCCCCAGCATTTT
>TRBJ1-1|TRBV6-5|TRBD1
CASSFGQGDTEAFF
TGTGCCAGCAGTTTCGGACAGGGAGACACTGAAGCTTTCTTT
>TRBJ1-2|TRBV4-1|TRBD1
CASRPTLIDRGRQNGYTF
TGCGCCAGCAGGCCAACCTTAATCGACAGGGGGCGGCAGAATGGCTACACCTTC
>TRBJ1-2|TRBV18|NA
CASSPPPQNYGYTF
TGTGCCAGCTCACCACCCCCACAGAACTATGGCTACACCTTC
>TRBJ2-2|TRBV7-3|TRBD2
CASSLKLTSGIPGELFF
TGTGCCAGCAGCTTAAAACTAACTAGCGGGATTCCCGGGGAGCTGTTTTTT
>TRBJ1-6|TRBV7-9|TRBD1
CASSRDRADSPLHF
TGTGCCAGCAGCCGGGACAGGGCTGATTCACCCCTCCACTTT
>TRBJ2-5|TRBV18|TRBD2
CASSKAGGNQETQYF
TGTGCCAGCTCAAAAGCGGGGGGAAACCAAGAGACCCAGTACTTC
>TRBJ1-1|TRBV5-4|TRBD1
CASSLFRQGGTEAFF
TGTGCCAGCAGCCTCTTCAGGCAGGGGGGCACTGAAGCTTTCTTT
>TRBJ1-1|TRBV4-1|NA
CASSLSQGRTEAFF
TGCGCCAGCAGCCTCTCACAGGGTCGCACTGAAGCTTTCTTT
>TRBJ2-5|TRBV19|TRBD1
CASSRGTGGQETQYF
TGTGCCAGTAGTCGAGGGACAGGGGGACAAGAGACCCAGTACTTC
>TRBJ1-1|TRBV5-1|NA
CASSLTGFTEAFF
TGCGCCAGCAGCTTGACAGGGTTTACTGAAGCTTTCTTT
>TRBJ2-1|TRBV10-3|TRBD2
CAISGGLAGVPLNEQFF
TGTGCCATCAGTGGGGGCCTAGCGGGAGTCCCGTTGAATGAGCAGTTCTTC
>TRBJ1-1|TRBV18|TRBD1
CASSPPVRYKGAEENTEAFF
TGTGCCAGCTCACCACCGGTCAGGTACAAGGGGGCGGAGGAGAACACTGAAGCTTTCTTT
>TRBJ2-7|TRBV9|TRBD2
CASSLGTSGTYEQYF
TGTGCCAGCAGCTTGGGGACTAGCGGCACCTACGAGCAGTACTTC
>TRBJ1-2|TRBV30|NA
CAWSVLGAHNYGYTF
TGTGCCTGGAGTGTATTGGGGGCCCATAACTATGGCTACACCTTC
>TRBJ1-6|TRBV19|NA
CASSIWPGPLHF
TGTGCCAGTAGTATCTGGCCGGGACCCCTCCACTTT
>TRBJ2-2|TRBV5-1|NA
CASSLAVGANTGELFF
TGCGCCAGCAGCTTGGCTGTAGGAGCGAACACCGGGGAGCTGTTTTTT
>TRBJ2-7|TRBV18|TRBD1
CASSPPGQGYEQYF
TGTGCCAGCTCACCGCCGGGACAGGGTTACGAGCAGTACTTC
>TRBJ1-1|TRBV28|NA
CASSLPDNTEAFF
TGTGCCAGCAGTTTACCAGATAACACTGAAGCTTTCTTT